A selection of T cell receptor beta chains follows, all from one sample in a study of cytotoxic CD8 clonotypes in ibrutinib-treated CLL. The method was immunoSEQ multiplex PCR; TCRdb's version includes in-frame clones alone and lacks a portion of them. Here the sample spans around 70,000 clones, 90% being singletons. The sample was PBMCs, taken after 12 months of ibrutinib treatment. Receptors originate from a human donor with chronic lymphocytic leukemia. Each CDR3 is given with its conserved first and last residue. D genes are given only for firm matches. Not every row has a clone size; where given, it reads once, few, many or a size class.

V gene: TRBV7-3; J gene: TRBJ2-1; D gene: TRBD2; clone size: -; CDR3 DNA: TGTGCCAGCAGCCCCGGGACTACTTACAATGAGCAGTTCTTC; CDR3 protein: CASSPGTTYNEQFF
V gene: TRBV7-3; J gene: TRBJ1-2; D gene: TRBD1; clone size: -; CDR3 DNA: TGTGCCAGCAGTCGTCGGACAGGAGATGGCTACACCTTC; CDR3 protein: CASSRRTGDGYTF
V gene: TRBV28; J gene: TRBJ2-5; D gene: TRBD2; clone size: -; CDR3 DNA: TGTGCCAGCAGTGAGCGGGACGCTGTCAACTTC; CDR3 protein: CASSERDAVNF
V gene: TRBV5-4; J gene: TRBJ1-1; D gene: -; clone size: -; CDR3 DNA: TGTGCCAGCAGCTCCCCGCGGGGAATTGACACTGAAGCTTTCTTT; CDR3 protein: CASSSPRGIDTEAFF
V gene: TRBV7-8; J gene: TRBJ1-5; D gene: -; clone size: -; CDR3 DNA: TGTGCCAGCAGCCATCGCCGGGACCCGCGGAATCAGCCCCAGCATTTT; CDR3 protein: CASSHRRDPRNQPQHF
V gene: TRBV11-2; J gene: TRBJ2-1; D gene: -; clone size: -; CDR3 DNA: TGTGCCAGCAGCTTAGTCAATGAGCAGTTCTTC; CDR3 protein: CASSLVNEQFF
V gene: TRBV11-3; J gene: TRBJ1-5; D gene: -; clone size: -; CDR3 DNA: TGTGCCAGCAGCTTAGGTAGTGATAGCAATCAGCCCCAGCATTTT; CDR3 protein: CASSLGSDSNQPQHF
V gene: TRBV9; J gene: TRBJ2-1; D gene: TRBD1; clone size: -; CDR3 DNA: TGTGCCAGCAGCGGCTACCGGGACAGGGGAGCCAATGAGCAGTTCTTC; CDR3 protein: CASSGYRDRGANEQFF
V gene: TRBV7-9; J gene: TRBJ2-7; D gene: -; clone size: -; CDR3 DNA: TGTGCCAGCAGCCCAAGAGAGGGGATAACCTACGAGCAGTACTTC; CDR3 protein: CASSPREGITYEQYF
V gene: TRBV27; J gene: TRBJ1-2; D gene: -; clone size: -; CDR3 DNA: TGTGCCAGCAGTTTAAGAAGGGAACCTTGGGGTGGCTACACCTTC; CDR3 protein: CASSLRREPWGGYTF
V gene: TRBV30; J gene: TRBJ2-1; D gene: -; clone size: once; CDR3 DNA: TGTGCCTGGAGCGCCCTGAATGAGCAGTTCTTC; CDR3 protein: CAWSALNEQFF
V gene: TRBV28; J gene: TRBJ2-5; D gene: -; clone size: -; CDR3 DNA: TGTGCCAGCAGTTTAGCCAACAGGAGACAAGAGACCCAGTACTTC; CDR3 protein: CASSLANRRQETQYF
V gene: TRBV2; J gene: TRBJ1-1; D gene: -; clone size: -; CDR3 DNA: TGTGCCAGCATAAAGGGAACTATGAACACTGAAGCTTTCTTT; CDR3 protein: CASIKGTMNTEAFF
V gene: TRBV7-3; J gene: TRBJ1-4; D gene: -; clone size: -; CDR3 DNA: TGTGCCAGCAGCTTGGCGAGGGGCACTGAAAAACTGTTTTTT; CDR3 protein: CASSLARGTEKLFF
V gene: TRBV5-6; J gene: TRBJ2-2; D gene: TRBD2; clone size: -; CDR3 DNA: TGTGCCAGCACCCTGCCTATTAGCGGGAGAGACACCGGGGAGCTGTTTTTT; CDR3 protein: CASTLPISGRDTGELFF
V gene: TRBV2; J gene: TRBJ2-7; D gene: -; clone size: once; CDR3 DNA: TGTGCCAGCAGTTCCTTTTACGAGCAGTACTTC; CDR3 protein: CASSSFYEQYF
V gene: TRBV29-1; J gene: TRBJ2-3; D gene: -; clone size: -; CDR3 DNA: TGCAGCGTTGTCGAGTCTGGAGGGGATACGCAGTATTTT; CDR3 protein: CSVVESGGDTQYF
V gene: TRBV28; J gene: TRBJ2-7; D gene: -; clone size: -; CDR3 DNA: TGTGCCAGCAACAGTGGAACACCCTACGAGCAGTACTTC; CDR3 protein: CASNSGTPYEQYF
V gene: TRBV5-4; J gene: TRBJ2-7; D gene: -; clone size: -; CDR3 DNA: TGTGCCAGCAGCTTGGCGGGACTTACCTCCTACGAGCAGTACTTC; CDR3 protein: CASSLAGLTSYEQYF
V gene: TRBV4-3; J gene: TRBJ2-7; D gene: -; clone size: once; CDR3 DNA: TGCGCCAGCAGCCAAGATGAAAACGGGTACTACGAGCAGTACTTC; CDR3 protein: CASSQDENGYYEQYF
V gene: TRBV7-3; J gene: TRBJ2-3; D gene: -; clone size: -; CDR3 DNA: TGTGCCAGCAGCCGGGACCAAAGCACAGATACGCAGTATTTT; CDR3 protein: CASSRDQSTDTQYF
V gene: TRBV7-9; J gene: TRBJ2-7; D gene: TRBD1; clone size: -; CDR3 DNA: TGTGCCAGCAGCCTTACAGGGGTAATTTTTTCCTACGAGCAGTACTTC; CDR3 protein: CASSLTGVIFSYEQYF
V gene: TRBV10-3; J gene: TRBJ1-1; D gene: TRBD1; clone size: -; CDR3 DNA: TGTGCCATCAGCGAGGGGGCAGGAACTGAAGCTTTCTTT; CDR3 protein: CAISEGAGTEAFF
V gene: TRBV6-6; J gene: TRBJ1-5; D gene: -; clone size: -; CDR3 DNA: TGTGCCAGCAGTTACGAGGTCCGTGCAGGCAATCAGCCCCAGCATTTT; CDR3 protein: CASSYEVRAGNQPQHF
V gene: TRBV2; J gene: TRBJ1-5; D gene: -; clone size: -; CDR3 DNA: TGTGCCAGCACGTTGGCAGGGCCATTAAATCAGCCCCAGCATTTT; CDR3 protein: CASTLAGPLNQPQHF
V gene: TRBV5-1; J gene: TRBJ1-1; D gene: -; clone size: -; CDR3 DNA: TGCGCCAGCAGTTTGGGCGCAGGGGAGGGAGAGAACACTGAAGCTTTCTTT; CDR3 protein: CASSLGAGEGENTEAFF
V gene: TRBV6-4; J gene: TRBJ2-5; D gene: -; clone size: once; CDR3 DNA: TGTGCCAGCAGTGACGGCGCAGGCCCCGGCGAGACCCAGTACTTC; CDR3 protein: CASSDGAGPGETQYF
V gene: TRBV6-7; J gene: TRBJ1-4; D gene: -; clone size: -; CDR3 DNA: TGTGCCAGCAGTTACTCCCCACTGAGACACTTCGCAACTAATGAAAAACTGTTTTTT; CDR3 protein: CASSYSPLRHFATNEKLFF
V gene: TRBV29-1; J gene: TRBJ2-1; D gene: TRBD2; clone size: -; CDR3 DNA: TGCAGCGTAGGACTAGCGGGAGTGGGCAATGAGCAGTTCTTC; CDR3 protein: CSVGLAGVGNEQFF
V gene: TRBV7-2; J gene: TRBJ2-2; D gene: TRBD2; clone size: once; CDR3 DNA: TGTGCCAGCAGCTTAGTTGCGGTGACGGGAGGTTTCACCGGGGAGCTGTTTTTT; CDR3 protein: CASSLVAVTGGFTGELFF
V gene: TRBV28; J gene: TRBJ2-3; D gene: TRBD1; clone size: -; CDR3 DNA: TGTGCCAGCAGTTTATCAGGGGGCGGGAAGAATACGCAGTATTTT; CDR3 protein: CASSLSGGGKNTQYF
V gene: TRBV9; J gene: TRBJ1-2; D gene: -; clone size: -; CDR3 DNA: TGTGCCAGCAGCGTAGTAGGGACCTACAACTATGGCTACACCTTC; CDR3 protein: CASSVVGTYNYGYTF
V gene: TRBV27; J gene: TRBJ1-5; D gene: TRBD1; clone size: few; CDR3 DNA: TGTGCCACCGCAAGGGGGACAGGGGGAAATCAGCCCCAGCATTTT; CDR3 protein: CATARGTGGNQPQHF
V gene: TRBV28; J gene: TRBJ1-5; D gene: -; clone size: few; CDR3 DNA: TGTGCCAGCAGTTTTCTTGTAAGCAATCAGCCCCAGCATTTT; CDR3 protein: CASSFLVSNQPQHF
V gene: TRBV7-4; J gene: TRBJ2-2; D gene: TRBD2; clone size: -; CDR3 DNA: TGTGCCAGCAGCTTAGTGACTAGCGGGCTGTTTTTT; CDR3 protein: CASSLVTSGLFF
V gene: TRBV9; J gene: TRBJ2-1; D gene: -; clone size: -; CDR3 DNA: TGTGCCAGCAGCGTAGTAGGGACGAATATAGCAACAGGCGACAATGAGCAGTTCTTC; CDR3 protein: CASSVVGTNIATGDNEQFF
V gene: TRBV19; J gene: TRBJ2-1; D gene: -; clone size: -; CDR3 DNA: TGTGCCAGTAGTGACCCCTTTGTGGGAAAGCAGTTCTTC; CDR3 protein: CASSDPFVGKQFF
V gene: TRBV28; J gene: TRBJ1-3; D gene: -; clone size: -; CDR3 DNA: TGTGCCAGCAGTTTAACGGACAGAGAGTATGGAAACACCATATATTTT; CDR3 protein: CASSLTDREYGNTIYF
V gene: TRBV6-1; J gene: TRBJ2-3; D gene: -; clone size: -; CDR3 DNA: TGTGCCAGCAGTCTACAGGGTGGGCCCGCGGATACGCAGTATTTT; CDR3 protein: CASSLQGGPADTQYF
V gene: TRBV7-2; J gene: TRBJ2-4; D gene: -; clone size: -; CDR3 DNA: TGTGCCAGCAGCTCCCTTGGGGGAGTGGCCAAAAACATTCAGTACTTC; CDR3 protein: CASSSLGGVAKNIQYF
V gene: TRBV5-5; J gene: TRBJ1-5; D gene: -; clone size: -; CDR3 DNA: TGTGCCAGCAGCTTGACCGACAGAAACAATCAGCCCCAGCATTTT; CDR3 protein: CASSLTDRNNQPQHF
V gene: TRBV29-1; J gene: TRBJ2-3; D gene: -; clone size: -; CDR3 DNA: TGCAGCGTTGGGTACAGGGGGGGTACAAGAGATACGCAGTATTTT; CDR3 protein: CSVGYRGGTRDTQYF
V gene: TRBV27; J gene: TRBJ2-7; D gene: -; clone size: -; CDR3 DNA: TGTGCCAGCATGGTACGGCCCAGTACTCTTTACGAGCAGTACTTC; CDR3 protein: CASMVRPSTLYEQYF
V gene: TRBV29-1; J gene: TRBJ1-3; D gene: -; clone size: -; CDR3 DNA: TGCAGCGTTGAGGGGGCTGGAAACACCATATATTTT; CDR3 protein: CSVEGAGNTIYF
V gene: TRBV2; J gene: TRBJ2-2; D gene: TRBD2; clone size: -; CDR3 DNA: TGTGCCAGCAGTGCCGCTAGCGGTCACACCGGGGAGCTGTTTTTT; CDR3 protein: CASSAASGHTGELFF
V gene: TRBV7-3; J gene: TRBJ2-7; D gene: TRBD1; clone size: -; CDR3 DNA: TGTGCCAGCAGCTTAATGAATCCAGGGGGCGAGCAGTATTTC; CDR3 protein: CASSLMNPGGEQYF
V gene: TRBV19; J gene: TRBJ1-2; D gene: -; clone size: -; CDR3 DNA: TGTGCCACCCGATCTGTGGCAGACCCGATTTCTACCTTC; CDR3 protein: CATRSVADPISTF
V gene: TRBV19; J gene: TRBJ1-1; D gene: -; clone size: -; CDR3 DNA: TGTGCCAGTATTGTGTACACTGAAGCTTTCTTT; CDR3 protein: CASIVYTEAFF
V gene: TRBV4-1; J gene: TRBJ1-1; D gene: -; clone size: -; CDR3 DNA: TGCGCCAGCAGCCAAGACGACGCGAACACTGAAGCTTTCTTT; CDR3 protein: CASSQDDANTEAFF